This T cell receptor beta chain was sequenced in a study of T cells in narcolepsy. About the research overall: Patients with NT1 or NT2 and healthy control donors were enrolled.

TCRdb's copy holds only in-frame clones and misses some; the assay was immunoSEQ multiplex PCR. The sample has tens of thousands of clones; roughly 80% are singletons. This CDR3 has 13 amino acids. V lost 6 bases, J lost 2 bases, and 8 bases lay in between. Per the germline V gene, CDR1 is MDHEN and CDR2 is SYDVKM. This sequence originates from a human donor with narcolepsy. The sample consisted of CD45RA- memory CD4+ T cells from PBMCs. The genes are TRBV28 and TRBJ1-3, with TRBD1 as a possible D gene (5 bases). The CDR3 loop is CASSREAGNTIYF. As DNA, the CDR3 is TGTGCCAGCAGCAGGGAGGCTGGAAACACCATATATTTT.